These T cell receptor beta chains were read from a single sample in a study of blood T cells in healthy people across ages. Each CDR3 protein is one row after TCRdb ran MiXCR on the 5' RACE reads. The sample carries 1.2 million to 1.5 million distinct CDR3 sequences, roughly 40% recorded once. The sequenced material came from blood. These receptor sequences come from a woman younger than 35 in good health. Both conserved end residues are part of each CDR3. A D gene is named only where the DNA matches it firmly. Only part of the rows carry a size: once, few, many, or a class if the clone is expanded.

few,TRBV3-1,TRBJ1-1,-,TGTGCCAGCAGCCAAGTAACAGGGAACACTGAAGCTTTCTTT,CASSQVTGNTEAFF
-,TRBV20-1,TRBJ1-1,-,TGCAGTGCTAGCGAGCGGAGAGCTTTCTTT,CSASERRAFF
few,TRBV7-8,TRBJ2-3,TRBD2,TGTGCCAGCAGCTTACGAGCGGGGGGGAATCTGGGCACAGATACGCAGTATTTT,CASSLRAGGNLGTDTQYF
-,TRBV9,TRBJ1-1,TRBD1,TGTGCCAGCAGCGGTCGACAGGGGAACACTGAAGATTTCTTT,CASSGRQGNTEDFF
once,TRBV10-3,TRBJ2-2,-,TGTGCCATCAGTCCCCATCAACCCGTCGGGCGGACTCCAAGCATCGCCGGGGAGCTGTTTTTT,CAISPHQPVGRTPSIAGELFF
many,TRBV4-1,TRBJ1-2,TRBD1,TGCGCCAGCAGCCAAGAGGACAGGGGTGGCTATGGCTACACCTTC,CASSQEDRGGYGYTF
-,TRBV11-2,TRBJ2-1,-,TGTGCCAGCAGCTTAGAAGCGAGGGGTGAGCAGTTCTTC,CASSLEARGEQFF
few,TRBV11-2,TRBJ1-2,-,TGTGCCAGCAGCCCCTCGGGGAGGGACTATGGCTACACCTTC,CASSPSGRDYGYTF
once,TRBV20-1,TRBJ1-1,-,TGCAGTGCTAGCGACAGGATGAACACTGAAGCTTTCTTT,CSASDRMNTEAFF
few,TRBV10-3,TRBJ2-7,TRBD1,TGTGCCATCAGCGAAGCTCAGGCAGGGGGCAGCGAGCAGTACTTC,CAISEAQAGGSEQYF
-,TRBV12-3/TRBV12-4,TRBJ2-3,-,TGTGCCAGCTCCCCCGGCTGGACAGATACGCAGTATTTT,CASSPGWTDTQYF
few,TRBV6-1,TRBJ2-6,-,TGTGCCAGCATCTTACGGGGAGGGGCCAACGTCCTGACTTTC,CASILRGGANVLTF
few,TRBV6-1,TRBJ2-5,TRBD1,TGTGCCAGCAGCCCAATGGCAGGGGGAGAGACCCAGTACTTC,CASSPMAGGETQYF
-,TRBV24-1,TRBJ2-1,TRBD2,TGTGCCACCAGTGATTCGACTAGCTTAGTTAACAATGAGCAGTTCTTC,CATSDSTSLVNNEQFF
few,TRBV13,TRBJ2-7,-,TGTGCCAGCAGCTTAGGCCGGAGCGGCGAGCAGTACTTC,CASSLGRSGEQYF
-,TRBV12-3/TRBV12-4,TRBJ2-3,-,TGTGCCAGCAGTTTAATGGCGAGCACAGATGTGCAGTATTTC,CASSLMASTDVQYF
-,TRBV11-2,TRBJ1-2,-,TGTGCCAGCACCCCGGGGGGGGCGTTTGGCTACACCTTC,CASTPGGAFGYTF
-,TRBV14,TRBJ2-2,TRBD2,TGTGCCAGCAGCCAAAGCGGACTAGCCGATAACACCGGGGAGCTGTTTTTT,CASSQSGLADNTGELFF
-,TRBV7-8,TRBJ1-1,-,TGTGCCAGCAGCTTAGGGGGGGGGTTGGAGAACACTGAAGCTTTCTTT,CASSLGGGLENTEAFF
few,TRBV6-5,TRBJ2-7,-,TGTGCCAGTAGACTGGACTCCTACAATGAGCAGTACTTC,CASRLDSYNEQYF
many,TRBV7-2,TRBJ1-2,TRBD1,TGTGCCAGCAGCTTCGAACAGGGGAACTATGGCTACACCTTC,CASSFEQGNYGYTF
-,TRBV19,TRBJ1-6,-,TGTGCCTCGGCGGGAGTTTTGAATTCACCCCTCCACTTT,CASAGVLNSPLHF
many,TRBV27,TRBJ2-1,-,TGTGCCAGCAGTTTAGACGGACTAAATGAGCAGTTCTTC,CASSLDGLNEQFF
-,TRBV5-6,TRBJ2-5,TRBD2,TGTGCCAGCAGCTGGACTAGCGGGAGTCTAGAGACCCAGTACTTC,CASSWTSGSLETQYF
-,TRBV10-3,TRBJ2-7,TRBD2,TGTGCCATCAGTGACGCCTGGGGCATCGGGACTAGCGGCACTTCCTACGAGCAGTACTTC,CAISDAWGIGTSGTSYEQYF
many,TRBV29-1,TRBJ2-1,-,TGCAGCGTTGTCGGGGGAGGTAATGAGCAGTTCTTC,CSVVGGGNEQFF
-,TRBV27,TRBJ1-6,TRBD1,TGTGCCAGCAGCACTGGGACAGAGAATTCACCCCTCCACTTT,CASSTGTENSPLHF
few,TRBV20-1,TRBJ1-1,-,TGCAGTGCCCAACCTCAAGGGAGCATGAACACTGAAGCTTTCTTT,CSAQPQGSMNTEAFF
few,TRBV5-1,TRBJ2-7,TRBD1,TGCGCCAGCAGCTTGGACAGGGGGGCCACCTACGAGCAGTACTTC,CASSLDRGATYEQYF
-,TRBV19,TRBJ2-7,-,TGTGCCAGTAGTATCGGACCCACCTACGAGCAGTACTTC,CASSIGPTYEQYF
-,TRBV25-1,TRBJ2-7,-,TGTGCCAGCAGTGCACCGGGCCCTCCCGATTACGAGCAGTACTTC,CASSAPGPPDYEQYF
-,TRBV25-1,TRBJ2-7,TRBD1,TGTGCCAGCAGTGACGTTCCCCCTGACAGGGTCCCGCAGTACTTC,CASSDVPPDRVPQYF
-,TRBV27,TRBJ1-2,TRBD1,TGTGCCAGCACCCCAGGGGGGATCTATGGCTACACCTTC,CASTPGGIYGYTF
-,TRBV7-2,TRBJ1-3,-,TGTGCCAGCAGCTTAGCGCAGGGAGGTGCTGGAAACACCATATATTTT,CASSLAQGGAGNTIYF
-,TRBV27,TRBJ2-5,TRBD1,TGTGCCAGCAGTTTATCAATCCGGACAGGCGAGACCCAGTACTTC,CASSLSIRTGETQYF
-,TRBV7-2,TRBJ2-3,TRBD2,TGTGCCAGCAGCAGTACTAGCGGGAGTAGAGATACGCAGTATTTT,CASSSTSGSRDTQYF
-,TRBV3-1,TRBJ1-3,-,TGTGCCAGCAGCCACTTGGGAGACGGTGGAAACACCATATATTTT,CASSHLGDGGNTIYF
few,TRBV20-1,TRBJ2-1,-,TGCAGTGCTCGACTCCCTTCCGTCAATGAGCAGTTCTTC,CSARLPSVNEQFF